What follows are 10 T cell receptor beta chains derived from one specimen sequenced in a study of blood T cell repertoires in COVID-19. Here immunoSEQ multiplex PCR was the method, and the copy in TCRdb shows in-frame clones only, minus some. The profile shows about 130,000 clones, roughly four fifths of them singletons. Sequencing input: peripheral blood. These receptors were collected from a human donor in a cohort sampled during active COVID-19.

A single count supports this clone. V is TRBV6-5 and J is TRBJ1-5; D ambiguous. Germline CDR1 and CDR2: MNHEY and SVGAGI. V lost 4 bases to trimming and J lost 2 bases, with 9 bases between them. This CDR3 is 14 amino acids long. The DNA for the CDR3 is TGTGCCAGCAGTTCCATGAGGGGCAATCAGCCCCAGCATTTT. Amino acids: CASSSMRGNQPQHF.

The genes are TRBV19 and TRBJ1-4; maybe TRBD1 (5 bases). CDR1 and CDR2 from the germline V gene are LNHDA and SQIVND (reference sequence). The V end was cut by 7 bases, the J end by 2 bases, with 11 bases between. The CDR3 totals 14 residues. CDR3 protein: CASTPPGTNEKLFF. CDR3 nucleotide sequence: TGTGCCAGTACCCCCCCAGGGACTAATGAAAAACTGTTTTTT.

The sample holds a few counts of this clone. This sample also contains other DNA sequences that code for the same CDR3. The chain has TRBV11-2 and TRBJ1-6; D not resolved. The CDR3 length is 13 residues. The V end was cut by 1 base, the J end by 10 bases, with 8 bases between. The germline gives CDR1 SGHAT, CDR2 FQNNGV. The CDR3 region is CASSLGRGSPLHF. CDR3 coding DNA: TGTGCCAGCAGCTTAGGTAGAGGGTCACCCCTCCACTTT. Filled out from reference TRBV11-2 and TRBJ1-6, the complete variable domain reads EAGVAQSPRYKIIEKRQSVAFWCNPISGHATLYWYQQILGQGPKLLIQFQNNGVVDDSQLPKDRFSAERLKGVDSTLKIQPAKLEDSAVYLCASSLGRGSPLHFGNGTRLTVT.

J is TRBJ2-5 and V is TRBV12-3 or TRBV12-4; D unresolved. V was trimmed by 3 bases and J by 5 bases, leaving 4 bases between them. The CDR3 extends over 11 amino acids. CDR3 DNA: TGTGCCAGCAGTTTGTCGGAGACCCAGTACTTC. Its protein is CASSLSETQYF.

This rearrangement joins TRBV5-8 to TRBJ2-7, with D unclear. The length of the CDR3 is 11 residues. V lost 3 bases, J lost 3 bases, and 4 bases lay in between. CDR1 and CDR2 (germline): SGHTS, YDEGEE. The CDR3: CASSYYYEQYF. The DNA of the CDR3 is TGTGCCAGCAGCTATTACTACGAGCAGTACTTC.

This chain connects TRBV7-6 to TRBJ1-1, with D possibly being TRBD1 (5 bases). This CDR3 spans 14 amino acids. V lost 1 base to trimming and J lost 5 bases, with 11 bases between them. Germline V lookup: CDR1 SGHVS, CDR2 FNYEAQ. CDR3 in DNA: TGTGCCAGCAGCTTAGAAATTAAGGGGACTGAAGCTTTCTTT. Residues: CASSLEIKGTEAFF.

This clone has just a few counts. The chain links TRBV2 to TRBJ1-1, with D maybe TRBD1 (6 bases). This CDR3 spans 14 amino acids. The V end lost 2 bases, the J end lost 4 bases, and 11 bases lay between the germline ends. Per germline, CDR1 SNHLY and CDR2 FYNNEI. The CDR3 DNA reads TGTGCCAGCAGTGAACAACAGGGAAGCACTGAAGCTTTCTTT. This translates into CASSEQQGSTEAFF.

This chain connects TRBV10-2 to TRBJ1-5; D perhaps matches TRBD1 (5 bases). Germline CDR1 reads WSHSY; CDR2 reads SAAADI. V was cut by 2 bases and J by 1 base, with 9 bases left in between. The CDR3 covers 15 residues. The CDR3 DNA reads TGCGCCAGCAGTGAGGGCAGGGCAAGCAATCAGCCCCAGCATTTT. Protein product: CASSEGRASNQPQHF.

The rearrangement joins TRBV3-1 (or the pseudogene TRBV3-2) to TRBJ2-3; 9 bases align to TRBD2. CDR1 is LGHDT and CDR2 is YNNKEL in the germline V gene (reference sequence). The V and J ends lost 3 bases and 1 base, in that order; junction bases with no gene match: 8. This CDR3 region has 17 residues. CDR3 sequence reads: CASSQRFIAGGTDTQYF. In nucleotides, the CDR3 is TGTGCCAGCAGCCAGAGGTTTATAGCGGGGGGCACAGATACGCAGTATTTT.

The chain recombines TRBV5-1 with TRBJ2-7, with 8 nucleotides matching TRBD1. Germline V gives CDR1 SGHRS, CDR2 YFSETQ. Germline trimming cut 0 bases from V and 5 bases from J; bases unmatched to any gene: 4. The CDR3 runs to 14 residues. The CDR3 sequence is CASSLATGADEQYF. The CDR3 coding sequence is TGCGCCAGCAGCTTGGCGACAGGGGCCGACGAGCAGTACTTC. Combining the CDR3 with reference TRBV5-1 and TRBJ2-7 gives the whole variable domain KAGVTQTPRYLIKTRGQQVTLSCSPISGHRSVSWYQQTPGQGLQFLFEYFSETQRNKGNFPGRFSGRQFSNSRSEMNVSTLELGDSALYLCASSLATGADEQYFGPGTRLTVT.